One and the same sample provided the 25 T cell receptor beta chains below, sequenced in a study of CD8+CD57+ T cells in acquired aplastic anemia. According to the study, genomic DNA was the template for TCR beta VDJ and CDR3 profiling. TCRdb analysed the reads with MiXCR anew, one entry per CDR3 protein. This sample has 150,000 to 200,000 distinct CDR3 sequences, with around half found just once. Sequencing used sorted CD4+, CD8+, or CD8+CD57+ T cells (not recorded which) from PBMCs. These receptors were obtained from a human donor in good health.

The rearrangement joins TRBV6-1 to TRBJ2-3, with 7 bases that match TRBD1. In germline, CDR1 is MNHNS, CDR2 SASEGT. V trimming: 6 bases; J trimming: 0 bases; junction bases outside the gene matches: 12. The CDR3 has 17 residues. CDR3 loop: CASSKSSGTESTDTQYF. CDR3 DNA: TGTGCCAGCAGCAAAAGCTCCGGGACAGAAAGCACAGATACGCAGTATTTT.

The chain uses TRBV12-3 or TRBV12-4 and TRBJ2-3; perhaps TRBD2 as D (6 bases). The CDR3 sequence is 15 residues long. Trimming cost V 1 base and J 3 bases, with 11 bases left between them. The CDR3 DNA follows: TGTGCCAGCAGTTTAGGTCCCGCGGGGACAGATACGCAGTATTTT. Encoded protein: CASSLGPAGTDTQYF.

This clonotype was picked up many times. The gene calls are TRBV7-8 and TRBJ2-3, with D unclear. The CDR3 is made up of 14 amino acids. Looked up from germline, CDR1 is SGHVS and CDR2 is FQNEAQ. V was clipped by 3 bases and J by 0 bases, with 7 bases between them. Here the CDR3 DNA reads TGTGCCAGCAGCTTGTATCCTAGCACAGATACGCAGTATTTT. Its protein is CASSLYPSTDTQYF.

This rearrangement joins TRBV6-2 or TRBV6-3 to TRBJ1-2; D is uncertain. The CDR3 consists of 14 residues. Germline lookup yields CDR1 MNHEY and CDR2 SVGEGT. The V end was cut by 6 bases, the J end by 2 bases, with 13 bases between. As DNA, the CDR3 is TGTGCCAGCAGCCCCCTAAGGGCGAACTATGGCTACACCTTC. Translation: CASSPLRANYGYTF.

This chain uses TRBV10-3 with TRBJ1-1; D is uncertain. Germline V gene lookup returns CDR1 ENHRY and CDR2 SYGVKD. This CDR3 is built from 11 residues. Between the trimmed V and J ends, which lost 2 bases and 7 bases, there was a span of 5 bases. The CDR3 region is CAISETDEAFF. The CDR3 DNA reads as TGTGCCATCAGTGAGACGGATGAAGCTTTCTTT.

This clonotype was counted many times. The gene calls are TRBV5-1 and TRBJ2-7; 14 bases are a match to TRBD2. V lost 3 bases to trimming and J lost 4 bases; unmatched junction nucleotides: 3. This CDR3 spans 15 amino acids. Germline assignment: CDR1 SGHRS and CDR2 YFSETQ. In nucleotides, the CDR3 is TGCGCCAGCAGCTGGGGGACTAGCGGGAGTTACGAGCAGTACTTC. Translating it yields CASSWGTSGSYEQYF.

The chain has TRBV28 and TRBJ1-2; D not certain. Germline V gene lookup returns CDR1 MDHEN and CDR2 SYDVKM. V gave up 2 bases and J gave up 5 bases, with 3 bases separating them. The CDR3 runs to 11 residues. The CDR3 protein is CASSLLYGYTF. The CDR3 nucleotides read TGTGCCAGCAGTTTACTATATGGCTACACCTTC.

The chain joins TRBV2 to TRBJ1-5, with unresolved D. CDR1 is SNHLY and CDR2 is FYNNEI in the germline V gene. CDR3 length: 13 amino acids. The V end was cut by 4 bases, the J end by 4 bases, with 8 bases between. CDR3 nucleotide sequence: TGTGCCAGCAGTGGTTTCGAGAATCAGCCCCAGCATTTT. Its translation is CASSGFENQPQHF.

The chain recombines TRBV15 with TRBJ1-1, with D tentatively TRBD1 (5 bases). Germline V lookup: CDR1 LNHNV, CDR2 YYDKDF (reference sequence). Trimming removed 2 bases at V and 0 bases at J, with 10 bases between. The CDR3 is made up of 15 amino acids. The CDR3 region has the DNA TGTGCCACCAGCAGATCAGGGAGGGTGAACACTGAAGCTTTCTTT. Residues: CATSRSGRVNTEAFF.

This clonotype was detected ten times or more. The chain joins TRBV25-1 to TRBJ2-5; D is possibly TRBD1 (5 bases). Trimming cost V 5 bases and J 0 bases, with 10 bases left between them. Germline-derived CDR1 and CDR2 are MGHDK and SYGVNS. The CDR3 contains 14 residues. CDR3 nucleotide sequence: TGTGCCAGCAGTCCAAGGGGTCACCAAGAGACCCAGTACTTC. As protein: CASSPRGHQETQYF.

The chain employs TRBV19 and TRBJ2-7; D is possibly TRBD2 (7 bases). This CDR3 spans 15 amino acids. Germline V lookup: CDR1 LNHDA, CDR2 SQIVND (reference sequence). The V end lost 1 base, the J end lost 3 bases, and 13 bases lay between the germline ends. In DNA form, the CDR3 reads TGTGCCAGTAGTATAGCCTGGGGGGGCAGCTACGAGCAGTACTTC. Translation gives CASSIAWGGSYEQYF. The full variable domain, rest sourced from reference TRBV19 and TRBJ2-7, is DGGITQSPKYLFRKEGQNVTLSCEQNLNHDAMYWYRQDPGQGLRLIYYSQIVNDFQKGDIAEGYSVSREKKESFPLTVTSAQKNPTAFYLCASSIAWGGSYEQYFGPGTRLTVT.

This clonotype showed up many times. The J gene is TRBJ2-6, the V gene TRBV2, with D possibly TRBD1 on 5 matching bases. V lost 2 bases and J 3 bases, leaving 11 bases between the germline ends. The CDR3 has 16 amino acids. CDR1 and CDR2 from the germline V gene are SNHLY and FYNNEI. CDR3 DNA sequence: TGTGCCAGCAGTGAATACTTAGGGGTTGGGGCCAACGTCCTGACTTTC. Residues: CASSEYLGVGANVLTF.

This clonotype was seen repeatedly, ten times or more. The chain joins TRBV11-2 to TRBJ2-7; D is undetermined. Germline V gene sequence: CDR1 SGHAT, CDR2 FQNNGV. The CDR3 extends over 12 amino acids. V dropped 5 bases and J dropped 2 bases, with 7 bases sitting between them. CDR3 DNA: TGTGCCAGCAGCGGCAATCCCTACGAGCAGTACTTC. Encoded protein: CASSGNPYEQYF.

The sample holds many counts of this clonotype. CDR3: CASSDSPGGPSYEQYF. In DNA form, the CDR3 reads TGTGCCAGCAGTGACTCTCCGGGAGGGCCATCGTACGAGCAGTACTTC. The chain employs TRBV6-4 and TRBJ2-7, with TRBD2 identical over 8 bases. CDR1 and CDR2 (germline): MRHNA, SNTAGT. The CDR3 loop spans 16 amino acids. V dropped 0 bases and J dropped 4; count of bases not matched to a gene: 8.

This clonotype has just a few counts. The chain joins TRBV28 to TRBJ2-3; a possible D gene is TRBD2 (6 bases). CDR1 and CDR2 from the germline V gene are MDHEN and SYDVKM. CDR3 length: 16 residues. V was clipped by 2 bases and J by 5 bases, with 17 bases between them. Here the CDR3 reads CASSLVGGLQLDTQYF. CDR3 bases: TGTGCCAGCAGTTTAGTGGGAGGTCTCCAATTAGATACGCAGTATTTT.

The chain uses TRBV10-3 and TRBJ2-5; TRBD1 matches 10 bases. Trimming at V came to 7 bases and at J to 4 bases, leaving 3 bases not matched to a gene. The CDR3 runs to 13 residues. The germline gives CDR1 ENHRY, CDR2 SYGVKD. The CDR3 DNA is TGTGCCATCAACCGGGACAGGGGAGAGACCCAGTACTTC. Residues: CAINRDRGETQYF.

This chain uses TRBV7-7 with TRBJ2-1; 15 bases map to TRBD2. CDR1 is SSHAT and CDR2 is FNYEAQ in the germline V gene (reference sequence). The CDR3 is 16 residues long. The CDR3 is CARVPPGLAGGNEQFF. Here the CDR3 DNA reads TGTGCTAGAGTTCCCCCGGGACTAGCGGGAGGAAATGAGCAGTTCTTC.

Many counts were recorded for this clonotype. The J gene is TRBJ2-3, the V gene TRBV5-1, with D possibly being TRBD1 or TRBD2 (6 bases each). V gave up 4 bases and J gave up 6 bases, with 15 bases separating them. The CDR3 is made up of 14 amino acids. The V gene's germline CDR1 is SGHRS and CDR2 YFSETQ. This chain's CDR3 is CASSLRLGGDTQYF. CDR3 in DNA: TGCGCCAGCAGCCTACGACTAGGGGGGGATACGCAGTATTTT.

This clonotype has ten or more counts. The genes are TRBV5-4 and TRBJ1-2, with 8 bases identical to TRBD1. The CDR3 extends over 14 amino acids. Trimming took 3 bases from V and 5 from J; bases not matched to a gene: 6. Germline lookup yields CDR1 SGHNT and CDR2 YYREEE (reference sequence). CDR3 in amino acids: CASSSDRVRYGYTF. Here the CDR3 DNA reads TGTGCCAGCAGCTCGGACAGGGTCCGGTATGGCTACACCTTC.

The chain joins TRBV11-2 to TRBJ2-3; tentative D call: TRBD1 (7 bases). The CDR3 sequence is 16 residues long. Trimming pared 5 bases from V and 8 bases from J, leaving 23 bases between. CDR1 SGHAT and CDR2 FQNNGV come from the germline V gene. CDR3 nucleotides: TGTGCCAGCAGCATCTGGACAGGCGCCGGGAGTGGTACGCAGTATTTT. Translating gives CASSIWTGAGSGTQYF.

The chain links TRBV28 to TRBJ1-2; TRBD1 might be the D (6 bases). Trimming left V 5 bases short and J 4 bases short, with 14 bases between. The CDR3 is made up of 14 amino acids. The germline V gene has CDR1 MDHEN and CDR2 SYDVKM. CDR3 sequence (DNA): TGTGCCAGCAGTCAAGTCAGGGGTATCTATGGCTACACCTTC. Protein sequence: CASSQVRGIYGYTF.

The rearrangement uses TRBV10-3 and TRBJ1-1, with TRBD1 identical over 7 bases. V lost 6 bases, J lost 8 bases, and 12 bases stayed unmatched. Per the germline V gene, CDR1 is ENHRY and CDR2 is SYGVKD. The CDR3 runs to 14 residues. CDR3 amino acids: CAIRKTQGLSEAFF. The CDR3 coding sequence is TGTGCCATCAGAAAAACACAGGGGCTTTCCGAAGCTTTCTTT.

This clonotype appeared many times. The chain is built from TRBV5-1 and TRBJ2-3, with TRBD2 matching over 14 bases. After removal of 4 bases from V and 6 bases from J, the junction contained 10 bases not matched to a gene. The CDR3 loop spans 17 amino acids. The germline V gene encodes CDR1 SGHRS and CDR2 YFSETQ. CDR3 bases: TGCGCCAGCAGCCTAACGGGACTAGCGGGGGCTGGGGATACGCAGTATTTT. It specifies CASSLTGLAGAGDTQYF.

V and J are TRBV19 and TRBJ1-5; D remains ambiguous. Trimming took off 6 bases at V and 7 bases at J, with 13 bases between the two ends. Germline-derived CDR1 and CDR2 are LNHDA and SQIVND (reference sequence). The CDR3 has 13 amino acids. The CDR3 protein is CASSPGGFQPQHF. The CDR3 DNA follows: TGTGCCAGTAGCCCAGGAGGGTTCCAGCCCCAGCATTTT.

This clonotype appeared many times. The V and J genes are TRBV12-3 or TRBV12-4 and TRBJ2-6; D unclear. The V gene lost 4 bases and the J gene lost 0 bases, with 10 bases spanning the gap. This CDR3 is 16 amino acids long. This chain's CDR3 is CASSSVRDSGANVLTF. DNA of the CDR3: TGTGCCAGCAGTTCCGTCCGAGACTCTGGGGCCAACGTCCTGACTTTC.